This record looks at one T cell receptor beta chain sequence and its context. Its antigen is undetermined. It was 5'RACE with constant-segment primers that produced the TCR alpha and TCR beta cDNA libraries, which carried sample barcodes and UMIs. TCRdb reprocessed the 5' RACE reads via MiXCR and lists one record per CDR3 protein. The data contain 450,000 or so distinct CDR3 sequences, around a quarter of them singletons. J gave up 7 bases and V 7 bases, and 8 bases lay outside the gene matches. The CDR3 has 13 residues. CDR1 is MGHDK, CDR2 SYGVNS, per germline. This specimen comes from a study of T-cell memory formation after mild COVID-19. The study's findings and limits: The authors did not confirm SARS-CoV-2 specificity of second-wave clones peaking day 37. Pre-infection memory contained some responding clones, which suggested that cross-reactive memory had joined. Clones shrinking between day 15 and 85 showed a balanced CD4/CD8 split, and those that grew later tilted toward CD4+.

The sequence came from an adult woman who had mild COVID-19 (a few samples of this study predate the infection). Cell type and time point are not known. V is TRBV25-1 and J is TRBJ2-5, with 8 bases that match TRBD2. Sequenced input: PBMCs or a T cell subset sorted from them (not recorded which). DNA of the CDR3: TGTGCCAGCACGCCGGGGGGGCCCGGGACCCAGTACTTC. Translating gives CASTPGGPGTQYF.